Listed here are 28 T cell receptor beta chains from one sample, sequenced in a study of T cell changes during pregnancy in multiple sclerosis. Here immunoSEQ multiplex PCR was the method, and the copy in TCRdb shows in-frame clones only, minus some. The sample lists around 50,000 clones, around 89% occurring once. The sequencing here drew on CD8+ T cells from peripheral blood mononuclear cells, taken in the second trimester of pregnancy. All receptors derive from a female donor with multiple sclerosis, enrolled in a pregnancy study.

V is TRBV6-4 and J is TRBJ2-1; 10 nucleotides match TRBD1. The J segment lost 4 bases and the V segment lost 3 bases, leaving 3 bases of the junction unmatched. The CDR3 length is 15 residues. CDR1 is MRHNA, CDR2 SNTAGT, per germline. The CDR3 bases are TGTGCCAGCAGTGAGGGACAGGGGCGATACAATGAGCAGTTCTTC. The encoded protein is CASSEGQGRYNEQFF.

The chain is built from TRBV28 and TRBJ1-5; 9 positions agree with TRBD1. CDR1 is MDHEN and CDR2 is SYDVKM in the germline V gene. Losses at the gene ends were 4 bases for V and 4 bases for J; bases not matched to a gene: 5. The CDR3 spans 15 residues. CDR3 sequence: CASSSRDRANQPQHF. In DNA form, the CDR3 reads TGTGCCAGCAGTTCCCGGGACAGGGCAAATCAGCCCCAGCATTTT. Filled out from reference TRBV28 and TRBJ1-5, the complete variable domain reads DVKVTQSSRYLVKRTGEKVFLECVQDMDHENMFWYRQDPGLGLRLIYFSYDVKMKEKGDIPEGYSVSREKKERFSLILESASTNQTSMYLCASSSRDRANQPQHFGDGTRLSIL.

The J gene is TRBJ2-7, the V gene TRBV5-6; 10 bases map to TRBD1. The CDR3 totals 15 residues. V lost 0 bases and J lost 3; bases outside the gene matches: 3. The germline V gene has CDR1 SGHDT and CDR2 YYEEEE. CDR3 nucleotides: TGTGCCAGCAGCTTGGCGGGACAGGGGATCTACGAGCAGTACTTC. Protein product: CASSLAGQGIYEQYF.

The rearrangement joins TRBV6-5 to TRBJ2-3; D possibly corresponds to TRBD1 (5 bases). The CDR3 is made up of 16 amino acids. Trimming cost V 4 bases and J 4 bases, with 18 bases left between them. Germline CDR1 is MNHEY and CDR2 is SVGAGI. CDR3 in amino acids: CASSSLTESGADTQYF. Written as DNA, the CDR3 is TGTGCCAGCAGTTCCCTGACAGAATCAGGCGCAGATACGCAGTATTTT.

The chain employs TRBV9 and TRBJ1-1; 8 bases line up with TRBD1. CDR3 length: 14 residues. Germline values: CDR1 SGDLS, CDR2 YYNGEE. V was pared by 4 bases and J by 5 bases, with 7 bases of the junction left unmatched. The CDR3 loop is CASSLAGGGTEAFF. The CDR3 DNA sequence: TGTGCCAGCAGCTTAGCAGGGGGCGGAACTGAAGCTTTCTTT.

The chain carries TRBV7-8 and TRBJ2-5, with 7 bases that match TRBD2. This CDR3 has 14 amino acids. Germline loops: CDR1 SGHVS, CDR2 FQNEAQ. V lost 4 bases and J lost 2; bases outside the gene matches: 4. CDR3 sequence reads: CASSSLAVQETQYF. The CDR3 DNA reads TGTGCCAGCAGCTCCCTAGCGGTACAAGAGACCCAGTACTTC.

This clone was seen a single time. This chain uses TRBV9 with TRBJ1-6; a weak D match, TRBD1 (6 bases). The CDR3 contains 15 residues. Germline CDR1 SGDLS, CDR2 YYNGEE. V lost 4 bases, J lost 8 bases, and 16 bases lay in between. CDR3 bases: TGTGCCAGCAGCTCTTCGGACAGTACGTATTCACCCCTCCACTTT. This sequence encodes CASSSSDSTYSPLHF.

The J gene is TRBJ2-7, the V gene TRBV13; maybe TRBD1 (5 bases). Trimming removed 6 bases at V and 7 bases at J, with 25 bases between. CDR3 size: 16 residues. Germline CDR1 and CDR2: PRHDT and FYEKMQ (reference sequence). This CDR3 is CASSESMGLTPREQYF. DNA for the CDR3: TGTGCCAGCAGTGAGTCGATGGGGCTTACCCCTAGGGAGCAGTACTTC.

The chain's CDR3 is CASSFVGTTNYGYTF. The CDR3 DNA is TGTGCCAGCAGTTTCGTCGGGACAACTAACTATGGCTACACCTTC. This chain uses TRBV28 with TRBJ1-2, with D maybe TRBD1 (6 bases). The CDR3 extends over 15 amino acids. Trimming shortened V by 3 bases and J by 0 bases, and 11 bases separated the two germline ends. Germline V gene sequence: CDR1 MDHEN, CDR2 SYDVKM.

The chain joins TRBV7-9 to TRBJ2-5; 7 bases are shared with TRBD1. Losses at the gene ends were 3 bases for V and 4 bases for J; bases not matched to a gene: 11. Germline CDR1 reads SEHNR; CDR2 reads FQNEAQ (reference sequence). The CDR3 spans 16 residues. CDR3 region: CASSFPNRGVGETQYF. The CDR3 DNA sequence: TGTGCCAGCAGCTTCCCAAACAGGGGAGTTGGAGAGACCCAGTACTTC.

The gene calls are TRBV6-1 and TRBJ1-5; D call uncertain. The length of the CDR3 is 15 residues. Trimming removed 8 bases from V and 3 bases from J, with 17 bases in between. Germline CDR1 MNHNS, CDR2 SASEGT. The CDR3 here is CASLDELLFNQPQHF. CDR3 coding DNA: TGTGCCAGCCTTGATGAGCTGCTGTTCAATCAGCCCCAGCATTTT.

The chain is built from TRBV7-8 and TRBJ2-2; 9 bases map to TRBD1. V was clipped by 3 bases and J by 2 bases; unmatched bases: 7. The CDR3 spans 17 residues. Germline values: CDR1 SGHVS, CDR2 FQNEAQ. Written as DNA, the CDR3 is TGTGCCAGCAGCTTTAGTCCGGGACAGGGAAACACCGGGGAGCTGTTTTTT. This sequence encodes CASSFSPGQGNTGELFF.

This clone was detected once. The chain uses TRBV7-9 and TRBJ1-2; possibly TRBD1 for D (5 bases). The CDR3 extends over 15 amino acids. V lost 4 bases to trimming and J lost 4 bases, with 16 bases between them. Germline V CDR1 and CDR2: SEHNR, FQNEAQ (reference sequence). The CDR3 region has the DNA TGTGCCAGCAGCTCCCCCTTCGAGACAGTCTATGGCTACACCTTC. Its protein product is CASSSPFETVYGYTF.

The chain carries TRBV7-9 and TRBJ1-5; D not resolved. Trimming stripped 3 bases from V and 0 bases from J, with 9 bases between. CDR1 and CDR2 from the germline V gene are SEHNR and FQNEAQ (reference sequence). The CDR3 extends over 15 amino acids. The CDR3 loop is CASSLSTHSNQPQHF. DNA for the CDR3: TGTGCCAGCAGCTTGAGTACTCATAGCAATCAGCCCCAGCATTTT.

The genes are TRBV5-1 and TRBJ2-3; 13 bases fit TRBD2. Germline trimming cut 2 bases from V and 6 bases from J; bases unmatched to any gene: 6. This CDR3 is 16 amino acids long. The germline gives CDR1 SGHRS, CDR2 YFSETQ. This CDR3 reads CASSFTSGGAGDTQYF. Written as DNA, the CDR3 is TGCGCCAGCAGCTTTACTAGCGGGGGGGCAGGTGATACGCAGTATTTT.

CDR3 DNA sequence: TGTGCCACCAGCAGAGGGCCCGGGACAGGGGGGTCACCCCTCCACTTT. Translated: CATSRGPGTGGSPLHF. The rearrangement uses TRBV15 and TRBJ1-6; 11 nucleotides match TRBD1. V lost 1 base, J lost 10 bases, and 6 bases stayed unmatched. Germline values: CDR1 LNHNV, CDR2 YYDKDF (reference sequence). The CDR3 runs to 16 residues.

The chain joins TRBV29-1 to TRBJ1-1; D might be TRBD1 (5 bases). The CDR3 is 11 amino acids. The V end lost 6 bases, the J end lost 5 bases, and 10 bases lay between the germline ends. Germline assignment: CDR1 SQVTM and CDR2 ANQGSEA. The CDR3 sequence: CSVGGGTEAFF. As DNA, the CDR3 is TGCAGCGTCGGGGGAGGGACTGAAGCTTTCTTT.

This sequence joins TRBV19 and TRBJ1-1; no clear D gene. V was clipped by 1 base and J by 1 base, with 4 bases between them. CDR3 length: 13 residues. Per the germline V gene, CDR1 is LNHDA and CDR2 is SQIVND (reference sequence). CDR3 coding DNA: TGTGCCAGTAGTATAGGGGCGAACACTGAAGCTTTCTTT. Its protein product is CASSIGANTEAFF.

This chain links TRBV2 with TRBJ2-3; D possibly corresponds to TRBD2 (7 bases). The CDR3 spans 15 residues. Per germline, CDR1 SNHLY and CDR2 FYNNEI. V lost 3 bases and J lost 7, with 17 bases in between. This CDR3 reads CASSEFSGGANTQYF. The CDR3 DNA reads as TGTGCCAGCAGTGAGTTTTCTGGGGGGGCCAATACGCAGTATTTT.

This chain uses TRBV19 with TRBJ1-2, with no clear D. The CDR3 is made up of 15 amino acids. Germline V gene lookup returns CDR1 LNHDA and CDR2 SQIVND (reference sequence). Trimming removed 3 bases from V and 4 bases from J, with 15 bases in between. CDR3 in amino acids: CASSITPTGFYGYTF. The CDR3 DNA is TGTGCCAGTAGTATCACCCCCACGGGATTCTATGGCTACACCTTC.

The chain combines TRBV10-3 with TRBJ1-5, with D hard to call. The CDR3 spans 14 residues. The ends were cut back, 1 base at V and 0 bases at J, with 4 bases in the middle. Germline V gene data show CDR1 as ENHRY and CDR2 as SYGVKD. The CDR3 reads CAISEFISNQPQHF. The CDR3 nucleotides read TGTGCCATCAGTGAGTTCATTAGCAATCAGCCCCAGCATTTT.

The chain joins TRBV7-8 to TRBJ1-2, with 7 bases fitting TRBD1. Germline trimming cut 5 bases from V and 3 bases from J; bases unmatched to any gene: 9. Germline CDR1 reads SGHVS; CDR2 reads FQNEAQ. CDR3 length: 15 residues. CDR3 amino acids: CASSHPGGLDYGYTF. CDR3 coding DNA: TGTGCCAGCAGCCACCCAGGGGGGCTAGACTATGGCTACACCTTC.

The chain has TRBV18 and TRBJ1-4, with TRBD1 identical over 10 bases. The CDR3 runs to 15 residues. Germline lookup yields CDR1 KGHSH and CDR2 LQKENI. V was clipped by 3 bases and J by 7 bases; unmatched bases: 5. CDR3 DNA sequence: TGTGCCAGCTCACCTGGCGGGACAGGGGCTGAAAAACTGTTTTTT. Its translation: CASSPGGTGAEKLFF. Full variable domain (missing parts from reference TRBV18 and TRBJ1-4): NAGVMQNPRHLVRRRGQEARLRCSPMKGHSHVYWYRQLPEEGLKFMVYLQKENIIDESGMPKERFSAEFPKEGPSILRIQQVVRGDSAAYFCASSPGGTGAEKLFFGSGTQLSVL.

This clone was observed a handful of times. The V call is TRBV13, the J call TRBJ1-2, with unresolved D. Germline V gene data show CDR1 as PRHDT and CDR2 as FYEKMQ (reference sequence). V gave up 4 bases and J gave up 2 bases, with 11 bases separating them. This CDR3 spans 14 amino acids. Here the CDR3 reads CASSYRTANYGYTF. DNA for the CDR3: TGTGCCAGCAGCTACCGGACTGCAAACTATGGCTACACCTTC.

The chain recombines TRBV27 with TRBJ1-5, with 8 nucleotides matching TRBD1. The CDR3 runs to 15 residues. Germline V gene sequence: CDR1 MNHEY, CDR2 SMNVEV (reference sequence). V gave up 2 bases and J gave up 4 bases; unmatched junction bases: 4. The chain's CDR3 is CASSLGQGGNQPQHF. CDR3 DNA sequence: TGTGCCAGCAGTTTAGGACAGGGAGGGAATCAGCCCCAGCATTTT.

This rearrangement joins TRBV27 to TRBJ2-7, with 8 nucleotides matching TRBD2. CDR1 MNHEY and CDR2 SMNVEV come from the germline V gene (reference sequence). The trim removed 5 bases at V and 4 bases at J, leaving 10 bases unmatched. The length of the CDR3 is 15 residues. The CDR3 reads CASSLRGSGGYEQYF. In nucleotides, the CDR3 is TGTGCCAGCAGTCTCCGGGGCAGCGGGGGATACGAGCAGTACTTC.

The CDR3 DNA reads TGTGCCAGCAGACCTCAGGGGGCCCATCAGCCCCAGCATTTT. Translating gives CASRPQGAHQPQHF. This rearrangement joins TRBV27 to TRBJ1-5; 8 nucleotides line up with TRBD1. With 6 bases clipped from V and 5 bases from J, the junction kept 6 bases outside the gene matches. Germline V gene lookup returns CDR1 MNHEY and CDR2 SMNVEV (reference sequence). This CDR3 is built from 14 residues.

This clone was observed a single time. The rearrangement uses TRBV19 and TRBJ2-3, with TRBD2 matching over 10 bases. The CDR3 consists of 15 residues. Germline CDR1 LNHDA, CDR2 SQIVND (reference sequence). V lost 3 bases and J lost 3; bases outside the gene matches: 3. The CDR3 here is CASSIGAGGTDTQYF. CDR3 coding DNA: TGTGCCAGTAGTATTGGAGCGGGAGGGACAGATACGCAGTATTTT.